This T cell receptor beta chain was recorded in a study of cytotoxic CD8 clonotypes in ibrutinib-treated CLL. On the study more broadly: In all, about eleven patients were relapsed/refractory, some 15 were treatment-naive and roughly 18 were IGHV unmutated.

Depths of 1 in 200,000 to 1 in 1 million T cells were the sequencing target. The assay was immunoSEQ multiplex PCR, and TCRdb's table has in-frame clones only and misses some. The data contain approximately 150,000 clones, 60% to 85% of them singletons. Germline CDR1 is MDHEN and CDR2 is SYDVKM. V lost 3 bases, J lost 6 bases, and 7 bases stayed unmatched. This CDR3 region has 16 residues. Genomic DNA (around 2 micrograms) was obtained from cryopreserved PBMCs for construction of TCR beta libraries. The source of this sequence is a human donor with chronic lymphocytic leukemia. The V call is TRBV28, the J call TRBJ1-4; 10 bases match TRBD1. This specimen was PBMCs, taken after 12 months of ibrutinib treatment. This CDR3 reads CASSFGQGVIYEKLFF. In DNA, the CDR3 is TGTGCCAGCAGTTTCGGACAGGGGGTTATTTATGAAAAACTGTTTTTT.